This T cell receptor (beta chain) was profiled in a study of blood T cell repertoires in COVID-19. Study-wide background: There were acute and convalescent COVID-19 samples, and they came from the United States, Italy and Spain. T cells, B-cell-depleted T cells, or PBMCs supplied cDNA or gDNA.

Original handling: Scientists estimated how many nucleated cells there were by amplifying reference gene primers. Here immunoSEQ multiplex PCR was the method, and the copy in TCRdb shows in-frame clones only, minus some. The V and J calls and clone size are taken from that table; D and trimming were inferred from the DNA. The sample lists some 150,000 clones; 70% to 90% were seen once. V trimming: 3 bases; J trimming: 2 bases; junction bases outside the gene matches: 1. The CDR3 length is 14 residues. CDR1 and CDR2 (germline): LNHDA, SQIVND (reference sequence). The chain carries TRBV19 and TRBJ2-7, with 10 bases fitting TRBD1. The clonotype comes from a man in his 70s with acute or convalescent COVID-19. Material: peripheral blood. CDR3: CASSIGQGAYEQYF. CDR3 DNA sequence: TGTGCCAGTAGTATCGGACAGGGGGCCTACGAGCAGTACTTC.